This T cell receptor beta chain was obtained from a study of blood T cell repertoires in COVID-19. Study details: In each case, the material was cDNA or gDNA derived from T cells, B-cell-depleted T cells, or PBMCs.

The CDR3 length is 17 residues. The germline gives CDR1 SGHDN, CDR2 FVKESK. V lost 0 bases and J lost 5, with 16 bases in between. As originally analysed: Reference gene primer amplification yielded estimated nucleated cell counts. Only in-frame clones appear in the TCRdb table, and some are missing; sequencing was by immunoSEQ multiplex PCR. That table is the source of V, J and clone size, and D and trimming were worked out from the DNA. The table has roughly 91,000 clones, around four fifths seen once. The sequence was obtained from a man in his sixties or seventies with acute or convalescent COVID-19. The sequenced material came from peripheral blood. The genes are TRBV14 and TRBJ2-2, with D tentatively TRBD2 (6 bases). The CDR3 bases are TGTGCCAGCAGCCAAGATTGGACTATCCGCGGGACCGGGGAGCTGTTTTTT. As protein: CASSQDWTIRGTGELFF.